These 28 T cell receptor beta chains share one sample of origin, sequenced in a study of T cell responses to AZD1222 COVID-19 vaccine. Some clones are missing from TCRdb's copy, which holds only in-frame ones; the method was immunoSEQ multiplex PCR. The repertoire holds more than 140,000 clones, around 91% seen once, with roughly 4.6% in the top ten. The sequencing here drew on peripheral blood, taken on day 0 of AZD1222 vaccination. The receptors come from an adult in good health.

With respect to this clone: Distinct nucleotide sequences in the sample also encode this CDR3. The V gene is TRBV5-4, the J gene TRBJ1-2; possibly TRBD1 for D (6 bases). Germline CDR1 is SGHNT and CDR2 is YYREEE (reference sequence). CDR3 size: 13 residues. Trimming left V 2 bases short and J 3 bases short, with 8 bases between. The CDR3: CASSLGGYYGYTF. The CDR3 nucleotides read TGTGCCAGCAGCTTAGGGGGGTACTATGGCTACACCTTC.

The V call is TRBV14, the J call TRBJ1-2; a possible D gene is TRBD1 (5 bases). Trimming stripped 0 bases from V and 4 bases from J, with 12 bases between. Per the germline V gene, CDR1 is SGHDN and CDR2 is FVKESK. The CDR3 runs to 15 residues. The CDR3 sequence: CASSQEGRVGYGYTF. DNA of the CDR3: TGTGCCAGCAGCCAAGAGGGGCGAGTTGGCTATGGCTACACCTTC. The full variable domain, completed using reference TRBV14 and TRBJ1-2, is EAGVTQFPSHSVIEKGQTVTLRCDPISGHDNLYWYRRVMGKEIKFLLHFVKESKQDESGMPNNRFLAERTGGTYSTLKVQPAELEDSGVYFCASSQEGRVGYGYTFGSGTRLTVV.

The chain carries TRBV6-2 or TRBV6-3 and TRBJ1-2, with D maybe TRBD1 (6 bases). The CDR3 is 14 amino acids. Germline CDR1 and CDR2: MNHEY and SVGEGT. Trimming took off 6 bases at V and 4 bases at J, with 15 bases between the two ends. The CDR3 spells CASSPGGGVYGYTF. The CDR3 DNA is TGTGCCAGCAGCCCGGGGGGGGGCGTCTATGGCTACACCTTC.

The gene calls are TRBV7-8 and TRBJ2-7; D assignment may be TRBD1 or TRBD2 (5 bases each). Per germline, CDR1 SGHVS and CDR2 FQNEAQ. The CDR3 is made up of 15 amino acids. The ends were cut back, 2 bases at V and 4 bases at J, with 15 bases in the middle. CDR3 DNA sequence: TGTGCCAGCAGCTTAAGTGGGACCGCCGGTTACGAGCAGTACTTC. Its protein is CASSLSGTAGYEQYF.

The CDR3 spells CASSLGQGAGETQYF. In DNA form, the CDR3 reads TGTGCCAGCTCACTGGGACAGGGGGCAGGAGAGACCCAGTACTTC. The V call is TRBV18, the J call TRBJ2-5, with 12 bases fitting TRBD1. V was pared by 4 bases and J by 4 bases, with 4 bases of the junction left unmatched. CDR3 length: 15 amino acids. The germline gives CDR1 KGHSH, CDR2 LQKENI.

This sequence joins TRBV2 and TRBJ2-1; D unclear. Germline assignment: CDR1 SNHLY and CDR2 FYNNEI. V lost 3 bases to trimming and J lost 0 bases, with 9 bases between them. There are 15 residues in the CDR3. The CDR3 here is CASSDPYSSYNEQFF. The CDR3 DNA follows: TGTGCCAGCAGTGACCCATATAGCTCCTACAATGAGCAGTTCTTC.

V usage is TRBV10-1 and J usage is TRBJ2-5; no firm D call. In germline, CDR1 is WNHNN, CDR2 SYGVQD (reference sequence). CDR3 size: 12 residues. V lost 6 bases and J 5 bases, leaving 10 bases between the germline ends. This chain's CDR3 is CASRPARETQYF. DNA of the CDR3: TGCGCCAGCAGGCCGGCCCGCGAGACCCAGTACTTC.

This chain uses TRBV25-1 with TRBJ2-2; D might be TRBD2 (5 bases). There are 16 residues in the CDR3. CDR1 is MGHDK and CDR2 is SYGVNS in the germline V gene. Trimming pared 4 bases from V and 2 bases from J, leaving 14 bases between. CDR3 region: CASSGSWTSNTGELFF. DNA for the CDR3: TGTGCCAGCAGTGGGTCCTGGACTTCTAACACCGGGGAGCTGTTTTTT.

This chain uses TRBV27 with TRBJ2-7; D remains unclear. CDR1 MNHEY and CDR2 SMNVEV come from the germline V gene (reference sequence). The CDR3 length is 10 residues. The CDR3 here is CVVSRYEQYF. CDR3 bases: TGTGTCGTAAGTAGGTACGAGCAGTACTTC.

Only one count was recorded for this clone. This rearrangement joins TRBV16 to TRBJ1-5; tentatively, D is TRBD1 (5 bases). This CDR3 comprises 14 residues. In germline, CDR1 is KGHSY, CDR2 FQNENV. V was trimmed by 0 bases and J by 5 bases, leaving 8 bases between them. CDR3 protein: CASSQSARDQPQHF. CDR3 DNA sequence: TGTGCCAGCAGCCAATCCGCCAGGGATCAGCCCCAGCATTTT.

The chain is built from TRBV6-5 and TRBJ2-7; 9 positions match TRBD1. The CDR3 runs to 12 residues. The germline gives CDR1 MNHEY, CDR2 SVGAGI. The ends lost 6 bases at V and 7 bases at J; junction bases unmatched: 4. The CDR3 region is CASSYRGREQYF. As DNA, the CDR3 is TGTGCCAGCAGCTACAGGGGGCGGGAGCAGTACTTC.

This sequence joins TRBV7-6 and TRBJ1-2; D gene uncertain. V was trimmed by 0 bases and J by 0 bases, leaving 11 bases between them. CDR3 length equals 16 residues. CDR1 is SGHVS, CDR2 FNYEAQ, per germline. CDR3 nucleotides: TGTGCCAGCAGCTTAGCCCCTAGCGGCGCTAACTATGGCTACACCTTC. This encodes CASSLAPSGANYGYTF.

The gene calls are TRBV27 and TRBJ1-1; D unclear. Trimming removed 0 bases from V and 0 bases from J, with 5 bases in between. The CDR3 is 14 amino acids. Germline assignment: CDR1 MNHEY and CDR2 SMNVEV (reference sequence). The CDR3 DNA reads TGTGCCAGCAGTTTATCGGTACTGAACACTGAAGCTTTCTTT. Encoded protein: CASSLSVLNTEAFF.

The rearrangement joins TRBV7-9 to TRBJ1-1; 7 bases line up with TRBD1. The CDR3 runs to 17 residues. The germline CDR1 and CDR2 sequences are SEHNR and FQNEAQ (reference sequence). V was pared by 1 base and J by 4 bases, with 12 bases of the junction left unmatched. For the CDR3, the DNA is TGTGCCAGCAGCTTAGGTCTAGGGTACAGGGGAGGCACTGAAGCTTTCTTT. Its protein is CASSLGLGYRGGTEAFF.

The chain joins TRBV24-1 to TRBJ2-4; tentatively, D is TRBD1 (5 bases). This CDR3 region has 15 residues. Per germline, CDR1 KGHDR and CDR2 SFDVKD. Between the trimmed V and J ends, which lost 4 bases and 1 base, there was a span of 10 bases. As DNA, the CDR3 is TGTGCCACCAGTGACAGGGTCGGGGCCAAAAACATTCAGTACTTC. Protein product: CATSDRVGAKNIQYF.

V gene TRBV2 combines with J gene TRBJ1-6; unclear D gene. Deletions cut 4 bases from V and 7 bases from J, with 8 bases between. This CDR3 is built from 13 residues. Germline-derived CDR1 and CDR2 are SNHLY and FYNNEI. In nucleotides, the CDR3 is TGTGCCAGCAGTGCTGCCCAAAATTCACCCCTCCACTTT. Translation gives CASSAAQNSPLHF.

The gene calls are TRBV19 and TRBJ2-7; D is uncertain. V lost 5 bases and J lost 6, with 11 bases in between. The CDR3 consists of 12 residues. CDR1 and CDR2 from the germline V gene are LNHDA and SQIVND (reference sequence). CDR3 loop: CASSCRGCEQYF. The CDR3 DNA reads TGTGCCAGTAGTTGCCGCGGTTGCGAGCAGTACTTC.

A few counts support this clone. The rearrangement links TRBV10-3 to TRBJ1-1; D not certain. The CDR3 totals 15 residues. V was trimmed by 3 bases and J by 4 bases, leaving 15 bases between them. Germline-derived CDR1 and CDR2 are ENHRY and SYGVKD. CDR3 bases: TGTGCCATCAGTGACGTCAAGGGTGTGTTCACTGAAGCTTTCTTT. It specifies CAISDVKGVFTEAFF.

In its sample, this clone was seen once. The chain uses TRBV7-2 and TRBJ2-7; 7 nucleotides match TRBD2. CDR1 is SGHTA and CDR2 is FQGNSA in the germline V gene. The CDR3 runs 14 residues. Trimming removed 5 bases from V and 5 bases from J; junction bases left unmatched: 9. This chain's CDR3 is CASSPPAGIHEQYF. For the CDR3, the DNA is TGTGCCAGCAGCCCCCCAGCGGGAATCCACGAGCAGTACTTC.

The V call is TRBV4-2, the J call TRBJ2-3; D is ambiguous. Germline V gives CDR1 LGHNA, CDR2 YNFKEQ. V lost 2 bases and J 7 bases, leaving 13 bases between the germline ends. The CDR3 has 14 amino acids. The CDR3, as DNA: TGTGCCAGCAGCCAAAGTACCTTGGGAAATACGCAGTATTTT. Protein: CASSQSTLGNTQYF.

This clone has only one observation. The chain employs TRBV4-2 and TRBJ1-2; D remains ambiguous. Between the trimmed V and J ends, which lost 2 bases and 7 bases, there was a span of 17 bases. The CDR3 is 15 amino acids. Germline V lookup: CDR1 LGHNA, CDR2 YNFKEQ. Written as DNA, the CDR3 is TGTGCCAGCAGCCAACCTCAGCCAGACGGCTTTGGCTACACCTTC. It specifies CASSQPQPDGFGYTF.

The V gene is TRBV29-1, the J gene TRBJ1-2, with 10 bases lining up with TRBD1. Germline V gene lookup returns CDR1 SQVTM and CDR2 ANQGSEA. Losses at the gene ends were 3 bases for V and 4 bases for J; bases not matched to a gene: 5. The CDR3 spans 14 residues. In DNA form, the CDR3 reads TGCAGCGTTGAGCGACGACAGGGGGCCTATGGCTACACCTTC. Its protein product is CSVERRQGAYGYTF.

This sequence joins TRBV19 and TRBJ2-5; TRBD2 matches 11 bases. Trimming removed 0 bases from V and 5 bases from J; junction bases left unmatched: 5. CDR3 length: 16 amino acids. Germline V lookup: CDR1 LNHDA, CDR2 SQIVND (reference sequence). CDR3 in amino acids: CASSIELAGAPETQYF. CDR3 nucleotide sequence: TGTGCCAGTAGTATAGAACTAGCGGGAGCCCCCGAGACCCAGTACTTC. The variable domain in full, with the rest retrieved from reference TRBV19 and TRBJ2-5, is DGGITQSPKYLFRKEGQNVTLSCEQNLNHDAMYWYRQDPGQGLRLIYYSQIVNDFQKGDIAEGYSVSREKKESFPLTVTSAQKNPTAFYLCASSIELAGAPETQYFGPGTRLLVL.

The rearrangement joins TRBV13 to TRBJ1-5, with 9 bases lining up with TRBD1. After removal of 6 bases from V and 1 base from J, the junction contained 4 bases not matched to a gene. CDR3 length: 15 residues. From germline, CDR1 is PRHDT and CDR2 FYEKMQ (reference sequence). DNA for the CDR3: TGTGCCAGCAGTTGGACAGGGGAGAGCAATCAGCCCCAGCATTTT. Protein: CASSWTGESNQPQHF. The whole variable domain, filled in from reference TRBV13 and TRBJ1-5, reads AAGVIQSPRHLIKEKRETATLKCYPIPRHDTVYWYQQGPGQDPQFLISFYEKMQSDKGSIPDRFSAQQFSDYHSELNMSSLELGDSALYFCASSWTGESNQPQHFGDGTRLSIL.

The chain employs TRBV28 and TRBJ1-1; 10 bases fit TRBD1. The CDR3 spans 15 residues. Germline-derived CDR1 and CDR2 are MDHEN and SYDVKM. Trimming cost V 2 bases and J 2 bases; bases outside gene matches: 2. CDR3 nucleotides: TGTGCCAGCAGTTTAGGGACAGGGGTAAACACTGAAGCTTTCTTT. It specifies CASSLGTGVNTEAFF. The full variable domain, completed using reference TRBV28 and TRBJ1-1, is DVKVTQSSRYLVKRTGEKVFLECVQDMDHENMFWYRQDPGLGLRLIYFSYDVKMKEKGDIPEGYSVSREKKERFSLILESASTNQTSMYLCASSLGTGVNTEAFFGQGTRLTVV.

The chain joins TRBV15 to TRBJ2-1, with 11 nucleotides matching TRBD2. The V segment lost 0 bases and the J segment 2 bases; nucleotides outside the gene matches: 3. The CDR3 sequence is 17 residues long. Germline assignment: CDR1 LNHNV and CDR2 YYDKDF (reference sequence). CDR3 in DNA: TGTGCCACCAGCAGAGACAGACTAGCGGGAACCTACAATGAGCAGTTCTTC. Protein product: CATSRDRLAGTYNEQFF.

This clone was found once. The gene calls are TRBV7-8 and TRBJ2-1; 8 positions match TRBD1. The trim removed 7 bases at V and 3 bases at J, leaving 14 bases unmatched. Germline CDR1 reads SGHVS; CDR2 reads FQNEAQ. The CDR3 loop spans 17 amino acids. CDR3 nucleotide sequence: TGTGCCAGCACCCAAGGTAATTCGGACAGGGACTACAATGAGCAGTTCTTC. Encoded protein: CASTQGNSDRDYNEQFF.

The chain has TRBV27 and TRBJ2-1; D is ambiguous. Trimming removed 3 bases from V and 0 bases from J, with 6 bases in between. CDR1 is MNHEY, CDR2 SMNVEV, per germline (reference sequence). The length of the CDR3 is 14 residues. Written as DNA, the CDR3 is TGTGCCAGCAGTTTCTGGTCCTCCTACAATGAGCAGTTCTTC. Amino acids: CASSFWSSYNEQFF.